Listed below are T cell receptor beta chains from one sample, sequenced in a study of blood T cell repertoires in COVID-19. Assay: immunoSEQ multiplex PCR; the TCRdb copy retains only in-frame clones and omits some. There are approximately 19,000 clones in the sample; around 80% occur only once, and about 8.1% lies in the top ten. The sample taken for sequencing was peripheral blood. The receptors were sampled from a man in his 60s with acute or convalescent COVID-19. The CDR3 runs from the conserved cysteine through the conserved F or W. A D gene is named only where the DNA matches it firmly. The size field is filled for only some rows; it gives once, few, many or a size class.

V gene	clone size	D gene	J gene	CDR3 protein	CDR3 DNA
TRBV2	NA	TRBD2	TRBJ2-7	CASSEEGLITYEQYF	TGTGCCAGCAGTGAGGAGGGACTAATCACCTACGAGCAGTACTTC
TRBV19	once	TRBD2	TRBJ2-1	CASSWSGGIDEQFF	TGTGCCAGTAGTTGGTCGGGAGGGATCGATGAGCAGTTCTTC
TRBV5-5	few	NA	TRBJ1-2	CASSLNFYGYTF	TGTGCCAGCAGCTTGAACTTCTATGGCTACACCTTC
TRBV28	NA	NA	TRBJ2-5	CASSSLDRETQYF	TGTGCCAGCAGTTCTCTAGATCGGGAGACCCAGTACTTC
TRBV5-3	once	NA	TRBJ2-1	CARSLPARVDSEQFF	TGTGCCAGAAGCCTACCCGCCAGGGTTGATAGTGAGCAGTTCTTC
TRBV2	NA	TRBD2	TRBJ2-7	CASSILAENYEQYF	TGTGCCAGCAGTATACTAGCGGAAAACTACGAGCAGTACTTC
TRBV5-1	NA	TRBD1	TRBJ1-2	CASSYPGTGPIGYTF	TGCGCCAGCAGCTACCCCGGGACAGGACCTATTGGCTACACCTTC
TRBV15	NA	TRBD2	TRBJ2-7	CATSAGRAPSYEQYF	TGTGCCACCAGCGCAGGGAGGGCTCCCTCCTACGAGCAGTACTTC
TRBV5-1	NA	NA	TRBJ2-5	CASFFFQETQYF	TGCGCCAGCTTCTTCTTTCAAGAGACCCAGTACTTC
TRBV7-2	NA	NA	TRBJ2-3	CASSRGLSYTDTQYF	TGTGCCAGCAGCCGCGGACTCTCCTACACAGATACGCAGTATTTT
TRBV20-1	NA	TRBD1	TRBJ1-2	CSASRQGSVRLYGYTF	TGCAGTGCTAGTCGACAGGGATCGGTTAGGCTCTATGGCTACACCTTC
TRBV19	NA	TRBD1	TRBJ2-7	CASSSGTGGFYEQYF	TGTGCCAGTAGTTCCGGGACAGGGGGCTTCTACGAGCAGTACTTC
TRBV28	NA	TRBD2	TRBJ2-2	CASSSWTSGGLANTGELFF	TGTGCCAGCAGTTCATGGACTAGCGGGGGACTCGCGAACACCGGGGAGCTGTTTTTT
TRBV4-2	NA	TRBD1	TRBJ1-6	CASSRGTGNSPLHF	TGTGCCAGCAGCCGCGGGACAGGTAATTCACCCCTCCACTTT
TRBV6-6	NA	TRBD1	TRBJ2-7	CASSPDRGLYEQYF	TGTGCCAGCAGTCCGGACAGGGGGCTGTACGAGCAGTACTTC